The entry below describes one T cell receptor beta chain. This sample stems from a study of CD8 T cells in Susac syndrome. Reverse transcription of roughly 0.5 to 1 ug RNA used random hexamers. From the immunoSEQ multiplex PCR reads, TCRdb called clonotypes with MiXCR, one entry per CDR3 protein. The table includes some 120,000 distinct CDR3 sequences, 94% detected once. The source material was CD4+ T cells from PBMCs. The sequence came from a human donor in good health.

The CDR3 region is CAISPDRAGGGYTF. In DNA, the CDR3 is TGTGCCATCAGTCCTGACAGGGCCGGCGGTGGCTACACCTTC. The rearrangement uses TRBV10-3 and TRBJ1-2; 7 positions match TRBD1. CDR3 size: 14 residues. After removal of 5 bases from V and 7 bases from J, the junction contained 10 bases not matched to a gene. The germline gives CDR1 ENHRY, CDR2 SYGVKD.